This entry lists 28 T cell receptor beta chains sequenced from one sample in a study of blood T cell repertoires in COVID-19. Sequencing used immunoSEQ multiplex PCR; TCRdb keeps in-frame clones, though not all of them. The data contain over 90,000 clones, 88% of them singletons. Source material: peripheral blood. These receptors all come from a human donor in a cohort sampled during active COVID-19.

This clone was seen more than once but under ten times. The J gene is TRBJ2-7, the V gene TRBV14; the D gene is possibly TRBD1 (6 bases). The CDR3 length is 13 residues. Germline V lookup: CDR1 SGHDN, CDR2 FVKESK. V lost 4 bases, J lost 2 bases, and 9 bases lay in between. In DNA form, the CDR3 reads TGTGCCAGCAGCCTAGGGACACCCTACGAGCAGTACTTC. Its protein is CASSLGTPYEQYF.

The chain combines TRBV2 with TRBJ2-5, with a weak D call TRBD2 (5 bases). V was trimmed by 4 bases and J by 4 bases, leaving 16 bases between them. The CDR3 totals 15 residues. Germline-derived CDR1 and CDR2 are SNHLY and FYNNEI. CDR3: CASSVSSSGSETQYF. CDR3 bases: TGTGCCAGCAGTGTTTCTAGCTCGGGATCAGAGACCCAGTACTTC.

The V call is TRBV5-5, the J call TRBJ1-2; no definite D call. Trimming shortened V by 1 base and J by 3 bases, and 13 bases separated the two germline ends. CDR3 size: 15 residues. The germline CDR1 and CDR2 sequences are SGHKS and YYEKEE (reference sequence). The CDR3 sequence is CASSLRDKTYYGYTF. The CDR3 DNA sequence: TGTGCCAGCAGCTTGCGCGACAAAACTTACTATGGCTACACCTTC.

The rearrangement links TRBV3-1 (or the pseudogene TRBV3-2) to TRBJ2-3; no definite D call. Trimming cost V 1 base and J 6 bases, with 5 bases left between them. Germline assignment: CDR1 LGHDT and CDR2 YNNKEL (reference sequence). The CDR3 loop spans 12 amino acids. In DNA, the CDR3 is TGTGCCAGCAGCCAAGTAACTGATACGCAGTATTTT. Protein product: CASSQVTDTQYF.

The rearrangement links TRBV24-1 to TRBJ2-1, with a possible D match to TRBD2 (6 bases). V was shortened by 5 bases and J by 9 bases, with 16 bases between the two germline ends. The CDR3 runs to 14 residues. The germline CDR1 and CDR2 sequences are KGHDR and SFDVKD. CDR3 in DNA: TGTGCCACCAGTGTTGGGGCGGGGAATGTTGAGCAGTTCTTC. Translating gives CATSVGAGNVEQFF.

The genes are TRBV5-1 and TRBJ2-5, with a weak D call TRBD2 (6 bases). Trimming left V 0 bases short and J 2 bases short, with 8 bases between. The germline CDR1 and CDR2 sequences are SGHRS and YFSETQ. The CDR3 runs to 14 residues. The CDR3 here is CASSLVLAQETQYF. The CDR3 nucleotides are TGCGCCAGCAGCTTGGTTCTAGCGCAAGAGACCCAGTACTTC.

V gene TRBV29-1 combines with J gene TRBJ2-7, with 10 nucleotides matching TRBD1. Germline CDR1 reads SQVTM; CDR2 reads ANQGSEA. Trimming at V came to 7 bases and at J to 3 bases, leaving 9 bases not matched to a gene. CDR3 size: 14 residues. CDR3: CSASGTGVFYEQYF. CDR3 coding DNA: TGCAGCGCTTCCGGGACAGGGGTGTTCTACGAGCAGTACTTC.

The CDR3 region is CASSTSTGADEQFF. The DNA for the CDR3 is TGTGCCAGTAGTACCTCGACAGGGGCGGATGAGCAGTTCTTC. The V and J genes are TRBV19 and TRBJ2-1, with TRBD1 identical over 8 bases. Germline-derived CDR1 and CDR2 are LNHDA and SQIVND (reference sequence). V was pared by 4 bases and J by 8 bases, with 7 bases of the junction left unmatched. The CDR3 covers 14 residues.

This chain uses TRBV5-6 with TRBJ1-6, with a possible D match to TRBD1 (6 bases). From germline, CDR1 is SGHDT and CDR2 YYEEEE. The CDR3 length is 16 residues. With 0 bases removed from V and 7 bases from J, the gap between germline ends came to 14 bases. In DNA form, the CDR3 reads TGTGCCAGCAGCTTGGCAGGGGCCCTCGGGAATTCACCCCTCCACTTT. Translating it yields CASSLAGALGNSPLHF.

V and J are TRBV5-6 and TRBJ1-1; TRBD1 is a possible D gene (6 bases). The length of the CDR3 is 14 residues. V was clipped by 6 bases and J by 4 bases, with 16 bases between them. In germline, CDR1 is SGHDT, CDR2 YYEEEE. The CDR3 here is CASTRGGLGTEAFF. CDR3 nucleotide sequence: TGTGCCAGCACCCGGGGGGGGCTCGGCACTGAAGCTTTCTTT.

A few counts support this clone. V gene TRBV6-4 combines with J gene TRBJ1-3; D unresolved. Between the trimmed V and J ends, which lost 0 bases and 1 base, there was a span of 10 bases. Per the germline V gene, CDR1 is MRHNA and CDR2 is SNTAGT. There are 16 residues in the CDR3. CDR3 DNA: TGTGCCAGCAGTGACTCGAGGAGGGCGTCTGGAAACACCATATATTTT. Protein sequence: CASSDSRRASGNTIYF.

The chain joins TRBV2 to TRBJ2-2, with a possible D match to TRBD2 (6 bases). The CDR3 consists of 17 residues. Trimming shortened V by 5 bases and J by 0 bases, and 16 bases separated the two germline ends. Germline V gene lookup returns CDR1 SNHLY and CDR2 FYNNEI. This CDR3 is CASSLVGGQANTGELFF. The DNA of the CDR3 is TGTGCCAGCAGTCTCGTGGGGGGTCAGGCGAACACCGGGGAGCTGTTTTTT.

The J gene is TRBJ1-1, the V gene TRBV30; no definite D call. The CDR3 is 13 residues long. Germline V lookup: CDR1 GTSNPN, CDR2 SVGIG (reference sequence). V was pared by 0 bases and J by 3 bases, with 8 bases between. CDR3 protein: CAWSVHTYTEAFF. The CDR3 nucleotides read TGTGCCTGGAGTGTACACACGTACACTGAAGCTTTCTTT.

This clone came up a few times. The chain employs TRBV7-8 and TRBJ2-7, with 9 bases lining up with TRBD2. CDR1 and CDR2 (germline): SGHVS, FQNEAQ. Losses at the gene ends were 0 bases for V and 0 bases for J; bases not matched to a gene: 6. The CDR3 is 17 amino acids. The DNA for the CDR3 is TGTGCCAGCAGCTTAGCACTCCGGACTAGCGTCTCCTACGAGCAGTACTTC. Protein: CASSLALRTSVSYEQYF.

The table lists this clone with a count of one. The chain couples TRBV6-1 to TRBJ2-7; D not certain. Trimming removed 1 base from V and 4 bases from J, with 11 bases in between. Germline lookup yields CDR1 MNHNS and CDR2 SASEGT. The CDR3 runs to 14 residues. Here the CDR3 DNA reads TGTGCCAGCAGTGAAGGCCTGACATTGTACGAGCAGTACTTC. Translating it yields CASSEGLTLYEQYF.

The chain links TRBV19 to TRBJ2-5; D is possibly TRBD1 (5 bases). The CDR3 extends over 14 amino acids. V gave up 1 base and J gave up 5 bases, with 11 bases separating them. CDR1 and CDR2 from the germline V gene are LNHDA and SQIVND (reference sequence). Here the CDR3 DNA reads TGTGCCAGTAGTATAGTGGACACACCCGAGACCCAGTACTTC. It yields the protein CASSIVDTPETQYF.

This sequence joins TRBV5-1 and TRBJ2-1; perhaps TRBD2 as D (5 bases). Germline CDR1 is SGHRS and CDR2 is YFSETQ. The germline V and J ends were trimmed by 4 bases and 6 bases, with 17 bases remaining between them. The CDR3 has 15 amino acids. CDR3 in DNA: TGCGCCAGCAGCGCGGTGGCCGGAGGATTCAATGAGCAGTTCTTC. This gives the protein CASSAVAGGFNEQFF.

The sample holds a few counts of this clone. V is TRBV6-6 and J is TRBJ1-2; 7 nucleotides line up with TRBD1. Trimming removed 2 bases from V and 8 bases from J; junction bases left unmatched: 8. Per the germline V gene, CDR1 is MNHNY and CDR2 is SVGAGI (reference sequence). The CDR3 has 14 residues. The chain's CDR3 is CASSYDRVLSGYTF. Written as DNA, the CDR3 is TGTGCCAGCAGTTACGACAGGGTATTGTCCGGCTACACCTTC.

V usage is TRBV9 and J usage is TRBJ2-1; 8 nucleotides agree with TRBD1. The junction had 11 bases not matched to a gene; V was cut back by 3 bases and J by 9 bases. Germline V gene sequence: CDR1 SGDLS, CDR2 YYNGEE. This CDR3 has 15 residues. CDR3 amino acids: CASSAGQGLGLEQFF. The CDR3 DNA sequence: TGTGCCAGCAGCGCCGGACAGGGACTCGGCCTTGAGCAGTTCTTC. Supplemented by reference TRBV9 and TRBJ2-1, the full variable domain reads DSGVTQTPKHLITATGQRVTLRCSPRSGDLSVYWYQQSLDQGLQFLIQYYNGEERAKGNILERFSAQQFPDLHSELNLSSLELGDSALYFCASSAGQGLGLEQFFGPGTRLTVL.

The chain employs TRBV29-1 and TRBJ2-1; 11 nucleotides align to TRBD2. Germline V lookup: CDR1 SQVTM, CDR2 ANQGSEA. The CDR3 runs 15 residues. With 5 bases clipped from V and 7 bases from J, the junction kept 10 bases outside the gene matches. CDR3 residues: CSVKRLAGSLNEQFF. CDR3 bases: TGCAGCGTTAAACGACTAGCGGGATCTTTGAATGAGCAGTTCTTC.

Only one count was recorded for this clone. V is TRBV4-1 and J is TRBJ2-3, with 8 bases identical to TRBD2. J lost 1 base, V lost 1 base, and 13 bases had no gene match. The CDR3 loop spans 19 amino acids. Germline CDR1 is MGHRA and CDR2 is YSYEKL. The chain's CDR3 is CASSQGLHGGGFGTDTQYF. CDR3 coding DNA: TGCGCCAGCAGCCAAGGCCTCCACGGCGGGGGGTTTGGCACAGATACGCAGTATTTT.

This chain connects TRBV10-1 to TRBJ2-7; TRBD2 matches at 8 bases. Germline V gene sequence: CDR1 WNHNN, CDR2 SYGVQD (reference sequence). With 5 bases clipped from V and 2 bases from J, the junction kept 5 bases outside the gene matches. The CDR3 runs 14 residues. For the CDR3, the DNA is TGCGCCAGCAGTCCGGGACTAGGAACCTACGAGCAGTACTTC. It encodes CASSPGLGTYEQYF.

The CDR3 DNA reads TGCGCCAGCAGTGAGTCAGGGGGCTTGAACACTGAAGCTTTCTTT. This sequence encodes CASSESGGLNTEAFF. V usage is TRBV10-1 and J usage is TRBJ1-1; TRBD1 aligns across 7 bases. Trimming cost V 0 bases and J 0 bases; bases outside gene matches: 1. The CDR3 extends over 15 amino acids. Germline V gene lookup returns CDR1 WNHNN and CDR2 SYGVQD (reference sequence).

The CDR3 DNA follows: TGTGCCAGCAGTGATGAGGGAACGGAAGCTTTCTTT. Protein sequence: CASSDEGTEAFF. This rearrangement joins TRBV6-4 to TRBJ1-1; D is unresolved. V was cut by 3 bases and J by 8 bases, with 10 bases left in between. CDR1 is MRHNA and CDR2 is SNTAGT in the germline V gene. CDR3 size: 12 residues.

This chain uses TRBV4-3 with TRBJ2-1, with TRBD2 identical over 7 bases. The germline CDR1 and CDR2 sequences are LGHNA and YSLEER. J gave up 4 bases and V 2 bases, and 5 bases lay outside the gene matches. The CDR3 spans 15 residues. The CDR3: CASSQLSGTYNEQFF. In DNA form, the CDR3 reads TGCGCCAGCAGCCAACTAAGCGGGACTTACAATGAGCAGTTCTTC.

This chain joins TRBV12-3 or TRBV12-4 and TRBJ1-1, with TRBD1 matching 7 bases. V lost 8 bases, J lost 2 bases, and 5 bases stayed unmatched. CDR3 length: 13 amino acids. The CDR3 DNA reads TGTGCCAGCGGCACAGGGGCCAACACTGAAGCTTTCTTT. Amino acid sequence: CASGTGANTEAFF.

V gene TRBV3-1 (or the pseudogene TRBV3-2) combines with J gene TRBJ2-1, with D tentatively TRBD1 (5 bases). The CDR3 consists of 15 residues. Trimming took off 3 bases at V and 3 bases at J, with 12 bases between the two ends. Germline V gene sequence: CDR1 LGHDT, CDR2 YNNKEL (reference sequence). In DNA form, the CDR3 reads TGTGCCAGCAGCCACTATAGCAGGGTCTACAATGAGCAGTTCTTC. This codes for CASSHYSRVYNEQFF.

This clone occurred once. This chain connects TRBV18 to TRBJ1-1, with a possible D match to TRBD1 (6 bases). CDR1 KGHSH and CDR2 LQKENI come from the germline V gene. Trimming stripped 7 bases from V and 0 bases from J, with 12 bases between. The CDR3 spans 14 residues. Here the CDR3 DNA reads TGTGCCAGCTTCGGGACAACCTTGAACACTGAAGCTTTCTTT. It is translated as CASFGTTLNTEAFF.